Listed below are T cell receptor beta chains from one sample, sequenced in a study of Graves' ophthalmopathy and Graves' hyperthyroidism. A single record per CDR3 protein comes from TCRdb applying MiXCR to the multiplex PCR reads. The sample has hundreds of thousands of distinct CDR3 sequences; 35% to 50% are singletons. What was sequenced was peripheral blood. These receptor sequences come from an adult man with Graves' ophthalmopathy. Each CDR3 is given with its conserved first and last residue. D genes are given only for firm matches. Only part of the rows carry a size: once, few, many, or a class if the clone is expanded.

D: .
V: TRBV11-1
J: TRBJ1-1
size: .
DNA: TGTGCCGCGAGGGGTGGGGGAAACACTGAAGCTTTCTTT
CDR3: CAARGGGNTEAFF

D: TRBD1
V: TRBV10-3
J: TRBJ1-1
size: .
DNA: TGTGCCAGCAGTTACTTGTCTCAGGGGGGCACTGAAGCTTTCTTT
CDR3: CASSYLSQGGTEAFF

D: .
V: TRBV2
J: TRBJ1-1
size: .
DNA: TGTGCCAGCAGTGAAGCGCTTCAGGGAACCGGGAACACTGAAGCTTTCTTT
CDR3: CASSEALQGTGNTEAFF

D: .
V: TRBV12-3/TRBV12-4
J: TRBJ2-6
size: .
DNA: TGTGCCAGCAGTTTAAACCGGGACAACGTCCTGACTTTC
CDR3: CASSLNRDNVLTF

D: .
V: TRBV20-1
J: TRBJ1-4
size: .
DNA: TGCAGTGCGAGGGCAGGGTGGGGTGAAAAACTGTTTTTT
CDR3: CSARAGWGEKLFF

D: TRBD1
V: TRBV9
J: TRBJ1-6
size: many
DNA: TGTGCCAGCAGCAAAGGGGGCGGGGAGGTCGGGAATTCACCCCTCCACTTT
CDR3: CASSKGGGEVGNSPLHF

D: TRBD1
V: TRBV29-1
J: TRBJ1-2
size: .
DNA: TGCAGCGGGCGGACAGGGGGCTCGGGCTACACCTTC
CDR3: CSGRTGGSGYTF

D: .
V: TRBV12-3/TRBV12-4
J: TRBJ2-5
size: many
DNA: TGTGCCAGCAGTTTGTGGAGCAGGCAAGAGACCCAGTACTTC
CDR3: CASSLWSRQETQYF

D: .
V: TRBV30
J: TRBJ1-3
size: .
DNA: TGTGCCTGGAGTGTAGGGCTCTCTGGAAACACCATATATTTT
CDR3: CAWSVGLSGNTIYF

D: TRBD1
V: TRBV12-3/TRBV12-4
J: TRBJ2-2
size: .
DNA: TGTGCCAGCAGGGACAGGGGGCGCGTTAGCACCGGGGAGCTGTTTTTT
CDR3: CASRDRGRVSTGELFF

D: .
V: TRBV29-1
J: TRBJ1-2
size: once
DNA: TGCAGCTTGGCCGGGCGGGGCTACACCTTC
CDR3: CSLAGRGYTF

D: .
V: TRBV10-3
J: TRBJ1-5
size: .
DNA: TGTGCCATCTCCTCCGGGCAGGCCAATCAGCCCCAGCATTTT
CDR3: CAISSGQANQPQHF

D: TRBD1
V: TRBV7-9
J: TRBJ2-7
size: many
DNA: TGTGCCAGCAGCTCCGCGGGACAGGGACCCTCCTACGAGCAGTACTTC
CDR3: CASSSAGQGPSYEQYF

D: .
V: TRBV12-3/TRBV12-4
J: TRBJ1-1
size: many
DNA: TGTGCCAGCAGCTTAGGGCGGGTGAACACTGAAGCTTTCTTT
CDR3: CASSLGRVNTEAFF

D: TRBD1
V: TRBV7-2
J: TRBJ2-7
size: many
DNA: TGTGCCAGCAGCCCGACAGGGGGCTACGAGCAGTACTTC
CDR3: CASSPTGGYEQYF

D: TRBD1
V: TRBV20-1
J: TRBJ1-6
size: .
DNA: TGCAGTGCCAGGGTCCAGGGGGACCATTCACCCCTCCACTTT
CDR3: CSARVQGDHSPLHF

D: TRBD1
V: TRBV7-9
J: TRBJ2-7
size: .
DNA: TGTGCCAGCAGTTACTGGGACAGGGGGCTTTACGAGCAGTACTTC
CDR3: CASSYWDRGLYEQYF

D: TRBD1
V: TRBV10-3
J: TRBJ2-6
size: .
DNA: TGTGCCAGCAGTGGGGACAGGGCTAACGTCCTGACTTTC
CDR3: CASSGDRANVLTF

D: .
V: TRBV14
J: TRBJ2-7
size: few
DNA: TGTGCCAGCAGCCAAACCCTCTGGGAGCAGTACTTC
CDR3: CASSQTLWEQYF

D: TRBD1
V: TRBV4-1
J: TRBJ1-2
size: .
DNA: TGCGCCAGCAGCCAAGAACAGGGGCACTATGGCTACACCTTC
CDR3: CASSQEQGHYGYTF

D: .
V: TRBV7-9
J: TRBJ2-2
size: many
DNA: TGTGCCAGCACAGGACAGACCAGAAACACCGGGGAGCTGTTTTTT
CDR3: CASTGQTRNTGELFF

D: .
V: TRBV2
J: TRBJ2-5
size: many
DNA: TGTGCCAGCAGTGAACACCCAGGCGGGACCCAGTACTTC
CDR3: CASSEHPGGTQYF

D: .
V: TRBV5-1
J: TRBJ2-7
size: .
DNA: TGCGCCAGCAGCCCACCGACGGTGATAGGGGGCTACGAGCAGTACTTC
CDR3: CASSPPTVIGGYEQYF

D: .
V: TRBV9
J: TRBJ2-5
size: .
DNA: TGTGCCAGCAGCTCGGGGGAGTGGCAGACCCAGTACTTC
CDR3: CASSSGEWQTQYF

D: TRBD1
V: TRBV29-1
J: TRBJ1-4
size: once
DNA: TGCAGCGTTGCTGGACAGGGCGGAGGAAAACTCGGTGAAAAACTGTTTTTT
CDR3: CSVAGQGGGKLGEKLFF

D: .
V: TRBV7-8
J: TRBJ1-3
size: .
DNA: TGTGCCAGCAGCTTAGACGGGAACTATGGCTACACCATATATTTT
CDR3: CASSLDGNYGYTIYF

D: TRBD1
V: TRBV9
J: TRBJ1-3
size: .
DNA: TGTGCCAGCGCCAGGGGACAGGGATCCGGAAACACCATATATTTT
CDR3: CASARGQGSGNTIYF

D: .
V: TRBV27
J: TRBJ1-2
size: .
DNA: TGTGCCAGCGGCGAGACAGTCTATGGCTACACCTTC
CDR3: CASGETVYGYTF

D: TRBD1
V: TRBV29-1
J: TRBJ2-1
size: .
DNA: TGCAGCGTTATCCTCCAGGGGGTTCTGAATGAGCAGTTCTTC
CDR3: CSVILQGVLNEQFF

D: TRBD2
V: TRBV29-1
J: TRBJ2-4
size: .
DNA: TGCAGCGTTGAAGCTAGCGGGAGAGGGGACATTCAGTACTTC
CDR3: CSVEASGRGDIQYF

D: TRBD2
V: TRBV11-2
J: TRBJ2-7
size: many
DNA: TGTGCCAGCAGCTTGGGACTAGAGGGCGAGCAGTACTTC
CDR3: CASSLGLEGEQYF

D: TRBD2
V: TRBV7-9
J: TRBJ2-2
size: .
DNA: TGTGCCAGCAGCCCGAGGGGACTAGCGGGGGTAAACACCGGGGAGCTGTTTTTT
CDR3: CASSPRGLAGVNTGELFF

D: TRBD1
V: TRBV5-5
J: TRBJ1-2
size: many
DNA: TGTGCCAGCAGCTTCGACAGGGGGTTTGAGTATGGCTACACCTTC
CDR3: CASSFDRGFEYGYTF

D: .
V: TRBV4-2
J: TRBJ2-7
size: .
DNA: TGTGCCAGCAGCCAAGTCGGACAGCAAGATGAGCAGTACTTC
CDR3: CASSQVGQQDEQYF

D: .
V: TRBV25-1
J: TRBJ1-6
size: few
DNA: TGTGCTAGCTCAGCGTTACCGAATTCACCCCTCCACTTT
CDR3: CASSALPNSPLHF

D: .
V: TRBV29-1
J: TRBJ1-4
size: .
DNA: TGCAGCGTTGAAGGCGGGACCGAAAAACTGTTTTTT
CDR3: CSVEGGTEKLFF

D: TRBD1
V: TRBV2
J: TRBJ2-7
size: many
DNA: TGTGCCAGCAGGGCGGGACAGGCGTACTACGAGCAGTACTTC
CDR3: CASRAGQAYYEQYF

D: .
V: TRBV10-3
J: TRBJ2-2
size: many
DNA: TGTGCCATCAGGACGACAGGCGCCGGGGAGCTGTTTTTT
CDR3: CAIRTTGAGELFF

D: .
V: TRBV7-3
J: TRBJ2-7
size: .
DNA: TGTGCCAGCAGCTTAGTGCAGGGGGGCTCCTACGAGCAGTACTTC
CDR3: CASSLVQGGSYEQYF

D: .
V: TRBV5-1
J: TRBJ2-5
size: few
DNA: TGCGCCAGCAGCAGAGGGGGCGCAGCGGGAGAGACCCAGTACTTC
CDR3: CASSRGGAAGETQYF

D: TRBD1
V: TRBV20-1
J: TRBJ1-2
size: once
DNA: TGCAGTGCTAATAGGGGGCAGGGGGGAGGCTATGGCTACACCTTC
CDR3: CSANRGQGGGYGYTF

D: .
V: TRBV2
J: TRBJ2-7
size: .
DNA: TGTGCCAGCTCACTGGGACAAATCGAGCAGTACTTC
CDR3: CASSLGQIEQYF

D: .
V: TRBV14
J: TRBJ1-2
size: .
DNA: TGTGCCAGCAGCCAAGATAGCCCTACACCGGGTCTAGGCTATGGCTACACCTTC
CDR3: CASSQDSPTPGLGYGYTF

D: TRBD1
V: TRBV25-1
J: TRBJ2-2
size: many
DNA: TGTGCCAGCAGTGAAGGGGACAGGGACACCGGGGAGCTGTTTTTT
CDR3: CASSEGDRDTGELFF

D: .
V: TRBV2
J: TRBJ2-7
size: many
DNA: TGTGCCAGCAGGACTAATGGGGGTACCTACGAGCAGTACTTC
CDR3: CASRTNGGTYEQYF

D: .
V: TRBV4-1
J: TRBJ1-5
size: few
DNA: TGCGCCAGCAGCCAAGGAGAGGGGTATAGCAATCAGCCCCAGCATTTT
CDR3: CASSQGEGYSNQPQHF

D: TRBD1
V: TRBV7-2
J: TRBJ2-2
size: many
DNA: TGTGCCAGCAGCCACCGGGACAGAAACACCGGGGAGCTGTTTTTT
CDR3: CASSHRDRNTGELFF

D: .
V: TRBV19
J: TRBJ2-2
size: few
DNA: TGTGCCAGTAGTCCCCCCCAGGGGCGGGATAACACCGGGGAGCTGTTTTTT
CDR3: CASSPPQGRDNTGELFF

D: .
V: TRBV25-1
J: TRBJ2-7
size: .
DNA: TGTGCTAGAGACCGTGGAGGTGGGTCCTACGAGCAGTACTTC
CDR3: CARDRGGGSYEQYF

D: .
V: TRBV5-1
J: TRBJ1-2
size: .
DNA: TGCGCCAGCAGCTTGGCAGGGGTAAAGCTAATGTATGGCTACACCTTC
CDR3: CASSLAGVKLMYGYTF

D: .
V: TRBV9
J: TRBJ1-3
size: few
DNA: TGTGCCAGCAGCGCGGCCCCTGGGAACACCATATATTTT
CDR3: CASSAAPGNTIYF

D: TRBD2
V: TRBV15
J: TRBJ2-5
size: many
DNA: TGTGCCACCAGCAGAGATCAATGGGGGGGGGGAGAGACCCAGTACTTC
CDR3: CATSRDQWGGGETQYF

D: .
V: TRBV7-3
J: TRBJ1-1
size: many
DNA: TGTGCCAGCAGCTTGACCCCCGCGGGGGTGGAAACTGAAGCTTTCTTT
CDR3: CASSLTPAGVETEAFF

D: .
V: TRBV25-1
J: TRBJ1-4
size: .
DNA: TGTGTCAGCAGTGCTAGGAAAGGGGCGGACCATGAAAAACTGTTTTTT
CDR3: CVSSARKGADHEKLFF

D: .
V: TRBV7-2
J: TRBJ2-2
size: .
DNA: TGTGCCAGCAGCTTGCCTCCCGACACCGGGGAGCTGTTTTTT
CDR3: CASSLPPDTGELFF

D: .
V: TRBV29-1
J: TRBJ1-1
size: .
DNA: TGCAGCGTTGCTCAGGGTATTAGCACTGAAGCTTTCTTT
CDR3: CSVAQGISTEAFF

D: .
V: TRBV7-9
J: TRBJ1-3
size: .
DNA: TGTGCCAGCAGCGTTTACCCCTCGGCCTCTGGAAACACCATATATTTT
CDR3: CASSVYPSASGNTIYF

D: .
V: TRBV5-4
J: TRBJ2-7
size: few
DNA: TGTGCCAGCAGCTTGGGTGGTTCGAAGACGATTTGGGAGCAGTACTTC
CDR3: CASSLGGSKTIWEQYF

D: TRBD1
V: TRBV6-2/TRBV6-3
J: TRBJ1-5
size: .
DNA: TGTGCCGCCCCGGGACAGGGGAGCAATCAGCCCCAGCATTTT
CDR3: CAAPGQGSNQPQHF